This T cell receptor beta chain came from a study of shared clonotypes between healthy human individuals. With V trimmed by 0 bases and J by 4 bases, 8 bases remained unmatched. Germline CDR1 is SGHDT and CDR2 is YYEEEE. The CDR3 length is 16 residues. Original processing notes: ImmunoSEQ junction-only sequences lacked quality scores, so their filtering differed. The table came from immunoSEQ multiplex PCR; TCRdb's copy has only in-frame clones and leaves some out. V, J and clone size are taken as reported in that table, and D and trimming were inferred from the DNA itself. Of about 490,000 clones listed, over 75% are singletons.

V is TRBV5-6 and J is TRBJ2-7; 9 bases align to TRBD1. This TCR came from a woman aged 40 to 50 in good health. Some clones in this sample may be carry-over from other donors' samples. Sequencing used PBMCs. The CDR3 coding sequence is TGTGCCAGCAGCTTGGCTGGACAGGGGATATATTACGAGCAGTACTTC. Translation: CASSLAGQGIYYEQYF.